The next 5 T cell receptor beta chains were all read from a single sample in a study of blood T cells in healthy people across ages. A second roughly 6 to 11 cycle PCR used barcoded and J-beta primers. TCRdb used MiXCR to reprocess the 5' RACE reads, holding one entry per CDR3 protein. The profile covers around 800,000 distinct CDR3 sequences, with 25% to 30% appearing a single time and about 3% taken by the ten largest. This sample was also put to use in a study of T cells of mothers and their children.

Sequenced: blood. The source of these receptors is a boy aged 5-17 years in good health.

This clonotype has just a few counts. The rearrangement joins TRBV9 to TRBJ1-3; tentatively, D is TRBD1 (6 bases). V dropped 4 bases and J dropped 0 bases, with 26 bases sitting between them. In germline, CDR1 is SGDLS, CDR2 YYNGEE. This CDR3 has 20 amino acids. The CDR3 nucleotides read TGTGCCAGCAGCCCCCGAGCTCCCTTTCAGGGGTCTCACTCTGGAAACACCATATATTTT. It encodes CASSPRAPFQGSHSGNTIYF.

This chain joins TRBV7-7 and TRBJ2-5, with D possibly being TRBD2 (6 bases). Germline lookup yields CDR1 SSHAT and CDR2 FNYEAQ (reference sequence). The CDR3 is made up of 15 amino acids. V shed 0 bases and J shed 7 bases, with 15 bases lying between them. The CDR3 region is CASSLATTRLGTQYF. CDR3 coding DNA: TGTGCCAGCAGCTTAGCTACGACTAGACTGGGGACCCAGTACTTC.

This clonotype turned up a few times. The CDR3 spells CASSEGDYQETQYF. The CDR3 DNA reads as TGTGCCAGCAGTGAAGGGGACTACCAAGAGACCCAGTACTTC. The chain couples TRBV2 to TRBJ2-5; D is possibly TRBD2 (6 bases). This CDR3 spans 14 amino acids. Germline V gene data show CDR1 as SNHLY and CDR2 as FYNNEI. V was trimmed by 1 base and J by 0 bases, leaving 6 bases between them.

The rearrangement uses TRBV5-1 and TRBJ2-5; TRBD2 matches 7 bases. The closer fit of TRBJ2-7 to the DNA end suggests the J call may be wrong. The CDR3 spans 14 residues. CDR1 and CDR2 (germline): SGHRS, YFSETQ. Here the CDR3 reads CASSLALRGDEQYF. The CDR3 DNA reads TGCGCCAGCAGCTTGGCCCTCCGGGGGGACGAGCAGTACTTC.

The rearrangement uses TRBV7-3 and TRBJ2-3; D could derive from TRBD1 or TRBD2 (5 bases each). CDR3 length: 15 amino acids. Germline CDR1 is SGHTA and CDR2 is FQGTGA. V was cut by 5 bases and J by 5 bases, with 17 bases left in between. CDR3 sequence reads: CASSPQGPGGDTQYF. The CDR3 DNA reads as TGTGCCAGCAGCCCTCAGGGCCCTGGGGGAGATACGCAGTATTTT.